This T cell receptor beta chain was profiled in a study of shared T cell receptors in the human thymus. Looked up from germline, CDR1 is LNHDA and CDR2 is SQIVND (reference sequence). The CDR3 length is 16 residues. This table comes from immunoSEQ multiplex PCR, and its TCRdb copy is limited to in-frame clones, with some not included. This table has 700,000 to 750,000 clones, 80% to 90% appearing once. This clone was detected once. Compared with germline, one end of the junction differs, possibly owing to a read error. At the DNA level, this CDR3 is encoded by other sequences in the same sample as well. These data were also filed under a second study, of human thymus T cells. That report adds: Those donating were healthy Finnish infants in corrective surgery for congenital heart defects. The thymus tissue came from resections taken during corrective heart surgery. Thymic and blood repertoires appeared to carry a bias in their V and J gene usage. Related studies noted strongly shared thymic repertoires across unrelated people.

Sequenced sample: thymocytes. This clonotype was sampled from a girl less than two years old with a congenital heart defect. The chain recombines TRBV19 with TRBJ1-1, with D possibly matching TRBD1 (6 bases). The CDR3 DNA sequence: TGTGCCAGTAGTATTAAGGGTCCGCCGGGGGGCACTGAAGCCTTCTTT. Its protein is CASSIKGPPGGTEAFF. The entire variable domain, with the rest obtained from reference TRBV19 and TRBJ1-1, is as follows: DGGITQSPKYLFRKEGQNVTLSCEQNLNHDAMYWYRQDPGQGLRLIYYSQIVNDFQKGDIAEGYSVSREKKESFPLTVTSAQKNPTAFYLCASSIKGPPGGTEAFFGQGTRLTVV.